This T cell receptor beta chain was identified in a study of T cell responses to AZD1222 COVID-19 vaccine. Background on the study: Second doses that came at about 4 or about 12 weeks were put together. Study results and limitations: Once two AZD1222 doses were given, Spike-specific TCR breadth and depth went up. Repertoire sampling was restricted to post-peak T cell response timepoints. Nearly half of spike-specific TCRs reportedly target unmutated variant regions.

Using immunoSEQ multiplex PCR, the repertoire was profiled, and TCRdb retains in-frame clones only, with some absent. The data hold under 150,000 clones, with around 88% observed a single time. Concerning this clone itself: Its antigen is not identified.

V shed 6 bases and J shed 0 bases, with 13 bases lying between them. This CDR3 region has 15 residues. Germline CDR1 and CDR2: SNHLY and FYNNEI. The clonotype originates from an adult in good health. The source was peripheral blood, collected on day 0 of AZD1222 vaccination. The chain couples TRBV2 to TRBJ2-3, with D perhaps matching TRBD2 (6 bases). The CDR3: CASRGWGTSTDTQYF. CDR3 in DNA: TGTGCCAGCAGGGGGTGGGGGACTAGCACAGATACGCAGTATTTT.